This T cell receptor (beta chain) was found in a study of control samples from healthy donors and cancer patients. Assay: immunoSEQ multiplex PCR; the TCRdb copy retains only in-frame clones and omits some. Of 100,000 to 150,000 clones listed, about 90% are singletons. The CDR3 extends over 12 amino acids. Germline V gene lookup returns CDR1 MDHEN and CDR2 SYDVKM. V lost 5 bases and J 5 bases, leaving 7 bases between the germline ends. The sequenced sample was blood. The source is a man aged 18 to 29 in good health. The rearrangement links TRBV28 to TRBJ1-5; D ambiguous. Here the CDR3 DNA reads TGTGCCAGCAGTCCCAATCATCAGCCCCAGCATTTT. Its protein is CASSPNHQPQHF.